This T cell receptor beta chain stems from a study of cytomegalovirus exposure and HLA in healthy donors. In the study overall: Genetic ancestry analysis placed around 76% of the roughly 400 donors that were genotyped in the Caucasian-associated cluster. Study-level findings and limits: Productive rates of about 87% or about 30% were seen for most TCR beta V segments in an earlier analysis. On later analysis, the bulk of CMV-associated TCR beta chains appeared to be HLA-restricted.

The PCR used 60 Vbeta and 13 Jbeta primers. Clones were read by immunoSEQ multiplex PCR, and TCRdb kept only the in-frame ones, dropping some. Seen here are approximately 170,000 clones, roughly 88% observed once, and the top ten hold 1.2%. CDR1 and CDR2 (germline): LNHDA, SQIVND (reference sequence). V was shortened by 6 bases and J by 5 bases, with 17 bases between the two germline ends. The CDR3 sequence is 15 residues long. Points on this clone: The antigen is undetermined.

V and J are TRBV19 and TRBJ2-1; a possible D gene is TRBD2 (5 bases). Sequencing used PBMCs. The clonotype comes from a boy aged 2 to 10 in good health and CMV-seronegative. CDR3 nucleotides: TGTGCCAGTAGCCCGCAGAGGGAGCTGGACAATGAGCAGTTCTTC. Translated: CASSPQRELDNEQFF.